The entry below describes one T cell receptor (beta chain). The antigen is not known. The protocol was immunoSEQ multiplex PCR, while the TCRdb copy is restricted to in-frame clones and leaves out a portion. Here the sample spans tens of thousands of clones, around 25% being singletons. CDR3 size: 13 residues. Trimming cost V 4 bases and J 1 base, with 7 bases left between them. Germline assignment: CDR1 MDHEN and CDR2 SYDVKM. This sample stems from a study of sequential checkpoint blockade in melanoma. Overall study: Randomization was 1:1 between first-line nivolumab→ipilimumab and ipilimumab→nivolumab. Under 25 patients had tumor biopsies before treatment and at week 13.

Study-wide results and limits: In arm A, pretreatment tumor clonality was associated with response. T-cell fraction and clonality followed PD-L1 and CD8+ counts, not mutational load.

Sample treatment: randomized to nivolumab then ipilimumab (arm A) or the reverse (arm B). The sequence was obtained from a human donor with melanoma. The genes are TRBV28 and TRBJ2-5; no clear D. Specimen: tumor tissue (inferred from file names), collected from a patient given nivolumab and ipilimumab in sequence. DNA for the CDR3: TGTGCCAGCAGTTCGGACGTCCAAGAGACCCAGTACTTC. Protein sequence: CASSSDVQETQYF.